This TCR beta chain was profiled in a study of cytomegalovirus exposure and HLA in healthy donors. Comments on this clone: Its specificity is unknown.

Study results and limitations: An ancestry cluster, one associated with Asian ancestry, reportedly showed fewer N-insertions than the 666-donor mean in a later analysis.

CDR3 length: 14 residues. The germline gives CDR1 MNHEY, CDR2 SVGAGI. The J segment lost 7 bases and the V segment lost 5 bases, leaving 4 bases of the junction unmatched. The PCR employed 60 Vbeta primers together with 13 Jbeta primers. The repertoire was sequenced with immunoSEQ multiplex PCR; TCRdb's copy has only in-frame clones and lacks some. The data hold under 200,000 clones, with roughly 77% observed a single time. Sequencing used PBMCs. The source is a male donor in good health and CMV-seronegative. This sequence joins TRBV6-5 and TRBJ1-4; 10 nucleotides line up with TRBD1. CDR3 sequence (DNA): TGTGCCAGCAGTCCGACAGGGGGCGTTGAAAAACTGTTTTTT. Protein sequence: CASSPTGGVEKLFF.